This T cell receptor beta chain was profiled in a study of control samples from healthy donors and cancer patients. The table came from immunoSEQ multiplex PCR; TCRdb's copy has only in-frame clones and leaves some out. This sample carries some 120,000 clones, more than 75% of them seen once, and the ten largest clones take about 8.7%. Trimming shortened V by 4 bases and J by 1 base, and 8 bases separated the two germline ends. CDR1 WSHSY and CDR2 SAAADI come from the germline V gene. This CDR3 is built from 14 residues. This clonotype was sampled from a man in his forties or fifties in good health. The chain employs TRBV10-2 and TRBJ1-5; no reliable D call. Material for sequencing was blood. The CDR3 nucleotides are TGCGCCAGCAGTGGTCGACAAAGCAATCAGCCCCAGCATTTT. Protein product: CASSGRQSNQPQHF.